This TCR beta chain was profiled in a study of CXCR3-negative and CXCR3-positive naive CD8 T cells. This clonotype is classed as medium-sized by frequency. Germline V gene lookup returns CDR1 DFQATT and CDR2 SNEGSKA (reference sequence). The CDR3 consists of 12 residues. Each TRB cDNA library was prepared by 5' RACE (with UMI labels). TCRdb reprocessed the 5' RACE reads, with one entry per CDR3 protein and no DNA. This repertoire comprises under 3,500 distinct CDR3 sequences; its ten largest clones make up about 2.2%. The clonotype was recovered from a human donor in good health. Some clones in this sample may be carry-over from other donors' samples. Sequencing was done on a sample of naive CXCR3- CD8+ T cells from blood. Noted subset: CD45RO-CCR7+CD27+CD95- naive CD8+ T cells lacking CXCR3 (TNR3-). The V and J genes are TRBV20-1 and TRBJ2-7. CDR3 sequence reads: CSAQDGPYEQYF.